The 27 T cell receptor beta chains reported below all come from one sample, sequenced in a study of T cell responses to AZD1222 COVID-19 vaccine. Here immunoSEQ multiplex PCR was the method, and the copy in TCRdb shows in-frame clones only, minus some. The table has around 87,000 clones, about nine tenths seen once. Source: peripheral blood, taken on day 0 of AZD1222 vaccination. These receptors were obtained from an adult in good health.

The V and J genes are TRBV3-1 (or the pseudogene TRBV3-2) and TRBJ2-7, with D possibly being TRBD2 (5 bases). CDR1 and CDR2 from the germline V gene are LGHDT and YNNKEL (reference sequence). The CDR3 consists of 14 residues. The V gene lost 1 base and the J gene lost 6 bases, with 13 bases spanning the gap. The CDR3 nucleotides read TGTGCCAGCAGCCAAGCACTCAGCGCGGGCGAGCAGTACTTC. This gives the protein CASSQALSAGEQYF.

The V call is TRBV3-1 (or the pseudogene TRBV3-2), the J call TRBJ1-2, with TRBD1 matching 9 bases. V shed 1 base and J 8 bases; nucleotides not matched to a gene: 5. Germline lookup yields CDR1 LGHDT and CDR2 YNNKEL (reference sequence). The CDR3 covers 14 residues. The CDR3 here is CASSQGQGGGGYTF. The CDR3 nucleotides are TGTGCCAGCAGCCAAGGACAGGGGGGCGGGGGCTACACCTTC.

The J gene is TRBJ1-4, the V gene TRBV18; a weak D match, TRBD1 (6 bases). The germline gives CDR1 KGHSH, CDR2 LQKENI. V lost 3 bases, J lost 7 bases, and 12 bases lay in between. The length of the CDR3 is 14 residues. The DNA for the CDR3 is TGTGCCAGCTCACCGCAGGGGTTGAGTGAAAAACTGTTTTTT. Translation: CASSPQGLSEKLFF. Variable domain in full (rest from reference TRBV18 and TRBJ1-4): NAGVMQNPRHLVRRRGQEARLRCSPMKGHSHVYWYRQLPEEGLKFMVYLQKENIIDESGMPKERFSAEFPKEGPSILRIQQVVRGDSAAYFCASSPQGLSEKLFFGSGTQLSVL.

The genes are TRBV28 and TRBJ1-5; D is possibly TRBD1 (5 bases). The germline V and J ends were trimmed by 5 bases and 2 bases, with 13 bases remaining between them. Germline V gene lookup returns CDR1 MDHEN and CDR2 SYDVKM. The CDR3 runs to 15 residues. CDR3 bases: TGTGCCAGCAGTCGACAGACTATGGGCAATCAGCCCCAGCATTTT. Its translation: CASSRQTMGNQPQHF.

The chain is built from TRBV6-6 and TRBJ2-3, with D perhaps TRBD1 or TRBD2 (5 bases each). CDR1 MNHNY and CDR2 SVGAGI come from the germline V gene (reference sequence). The ends were cut back, 4 bases at V and 5 bases at J, with 13 bases in the middle. This CDR3 comprises 14 residues. For the CDR3, the DNA is TGTGCCAGCAGTTTCCAGGGAGTCAAAGATACGCAGTATTTT. Translating gives CASSFQGVKDTQYF.

The chain joins TRBV19 to TRBJ1-2; 7 nucleotides align to TRBD1. V shed 7 bases and J 8 bases; nucleotides not matched to a gene: 10. CDR3 length: 13 residues. The V gene's germline CDR1 is LNHDA and CDR2 SQIVND (reference sequence). The DNA of the CDR3 is TGTGCCAGTAAAGAACAGGGGTATAGAGGCTACACCTTC. As protein: CASKEQGYRGYTF.

V usage is TRBV5-5 and J usage is TRBJ2-5, with 13 bases aligning to TRBD2. The germline V gene has CDR1 SGHKS and CDR2 YYEKEE (reference sequence). Trimming at V came to 2 bases and at J to 1 base, leaving 5 bases not matched to a gene. This CDR3 spans 17 amino acids. In DNA form, the CDR3 reads TGTGCCAGCAGCTTCCGACTAGCGGGGGGTCGCCAAGAGACCCAGTACTTC. Translating it yields CASSFRLAGGRQETQYF.

V is TRBV12-5 and J is TRBJ2-7; maybe TRBD2 (5 bases). The germline V gene encodes CDR1 LGHNT and CDR2 FRNRAP. Deletions cut 9 bases from V and 0 bases from J, with 12 bases between. This CDR3 has 13 amino acids. The CDR3 is CASGGLPSYEQYF. CDR3 nucleotides: TGTGCTAGCGGCGGGCTGCCCTCCTACGAGCAGTACTTC.

The chain combines TRBV7-9 with TRBJ1-1; possible D gene TRBD1, 5 bases. The V end lost 5 bases, the J end lost 4 bases, and 11 bases lay between the germline ends. The CDR3 runs to 13 residues. CDR1 and CDR2 from the germline V gene are SEHNR and FQNEAQ (reference sequence). The CDR3 spells CASSLTGATEAFF. DNA for the CDR3: TGTGCCAGCAGCCTTACAGGAGCCACTGAAGCTTTCTTT. The full variable domain, completed using reference TRBV7-9 and TRBJ1-1, is DTGVSQNPRHKITKRGQNVTFRCDPISEHNRLYWYRQTLGQGPEFLTYFQNEAQLEKSRLLSDRFSAERPKGSFSTLEIQRTEQGDSAMYLCASSLTGATEAFFGQGTRLTVV.

This clone was seen once. The chain recombines TRBV28 with TRBJ1-1, with a tentative D call TRBD1 (5 bases). The CDR3 spans 14 residues. Trimming left V 4 bases short and J 9 bases short, with 18 bases between. Germline CDR1 MDHEN, CDR2 SYDVKM. The CDR3 loop is CASSWDSADSKAFF. CDR3 nucleotide sequence: TGTGCCAGCAGTTGGGACTCCGCCGACTCTAAAGCTTTCTTT.

The gene calls are TRBV11-2 and TRBJ1-1; D uncertain. V shed 5 bases and J shed 4 bases, with 11 bases lying between them. The CDR3 consists of 13 residues. The germline CDR1 and CDR2 sequences are SGHAT and FQNNGV. The CDR3 nucleotides are TGTGCCAGCAGCCCTTGGGCGGGCACTGAAGCTTTCTTT. Its translation is CASSPWAGTEAFF.

The J gene is TRBJ2-3, the V gene TRBV5-1; D is undetermined. The CDR3 covers 12 residues. Per germline, CDR1 SGHRS and CDR2 YFSETQ. Trimming pared 0 bases from V and 4 bases from J, leaving 3 bases between. For the CDR3, the DNA is TGCGCCAGCAGCTTGGAGGCAGATACGCAGTATTTT. It yields the protein CASSLEADTQYF.

V and J are TRBV15 and TRBJ1-2; D not resolved. V lost 0 bases and J lost 3, with 8 bases in between. The CDR3 extends over 14 amino acids. From germline, CDR1 is LNHNV and CDR2 YYDKDF (reference sequence). CDR3 in amino acids: CATSRDYVDYGYTF. The CDR3 DNA reads TGTGCCACCAGCAGAGATTACGTAGACTATGGCTACACCTTC.

The DNA for the CDR3 is TGTGCCAGCAGCCGGATTGTGGCTGGCACTGAAGCTTTCTTT. It translates to CASSRIVAGTEAFF. The rearrangement joins TRBV5-6 to TRBJ1-1; D is unresolved. Germline CDR1 SGHDT, CDR2 YYEEEE. The V gene lost 4 bases and the J gene lost 4 bases, with 14 bases spanning the gap. CDR3 length equals 14 residues.

Of note for this clone: The same CDR3 also results from other DNA sequences found in this sample. The genes are TRBV19 and TRBJ2-1; D is undetermined. The V end lost 3 bases, the J end lost 4 bases, and 10 bases lay between the germline ends. Germline CDR1 LNHDA, CDR2 SQIVND (reference sequence). This CDR3 contains 14 residues. The CDR3 coding sequence is TGTGCCAGTAGTATCCCGGGTGGGTACAATGAGCAGTTCTTC. Its protein product is CASSIPGGYNEQFF.

This chain links TRBV6-2 or TRBV6-3 with TRBJ2-5, with a possible D match to TRBD2 (6 bases). This CDR3 is built from 13 residues. CDR1 is MNHEY and CDR2 is SVGEGT in the germline V gene. The V end lost 6 bases, the J end lost 7 bases, and 15 bases lay between the germline ends. CDR3: CASSHLAAGTQYF. The CDR3 DNA reads as TGTGCCAGCAGCCATTTAGCAGCGGGGACCCAGTACTTC.

The V gene is TRBV3-1 (or the pseudogene TRBV3-2), the J gene TRBJ1-5; 8 bases agree with TRBD1. The junction had 9 bases not matched to a gene; V was cut back by 3 bases and J by 11 bases. Per the germline V gene, CDR1 is LGHDT and CDR2 is YNNKEL (reference sequence). This CDR3 has 14 amino acids. CDR3 nucleotides: TGTGCCAGCAGCCAGACAGGGGCCGATGAGGCCCAGCATTTT. Translating it yields CASSQTGADEAQHF.

This clone has only one observation. J is TRBJ1-6 and V is TRBV7-9, with D perhaps TRBD1 (5 bases). With 8 bases removed from V and 5 bases from J, the gap between germline ends came to 7 bases. Germline CDR1 is SEHNR and CDR2 is FQNEAQ (reference sequence). The CDR3 consists of 12 residues. The CDR3 region is CASSRDNSPLHF. Written as DNA, the CDR3 is TGTGCCAGCTCCAGGGATAATTCACCCCTCCACTTT. The variable domain in full, with the rest retrieved from reference TRBV7-9 and TRBJ1-6, is DTGVSQNPRHKITKRGQNVTFRCDPISEHNRLYWYRQTLGQGPEFLTYFQNEAQLEKSRLLSDRFSAERPKGSFSTLEIQRTEQGDSAMYLCASSRDNSPLHFGNGTRLTVT.

J is TRBJ2-5 and V is TRBV9; 9 bases map to TRBD1. Trimming cost V 4 bases and J 4 bases; bases outside gene matches: 5. The length of the CDR3 is 14 residues. Germline-derived CDR1 and CDR2 are SGDLS and YYNGEE. CDR3 amino acids: CASSPRTGAETQYF. The CDR3 DNA follows: TGTGCCAGCAGCCCAAGGACAGGGGCAGAGACCCAGTACTTC.

This sequence joins TRBV2 and TRBJ2-5; D is ambiguous. The V end lost 8 bases, the J end lost 0 bases, and 13 bases lay between the germline ends. CDR3 size: 14 residues. Germline assignment: CDR1 SNHLY and CDR2 FYNNEI. DNA for the CDR3: TGTGCCAGCTCAGATGGCAGGAACCAAGAGACCCAGTACTTC. Its protein product is CASSDGRNQETQYF. Drawing the rest from reference TRBV2 and TRBJ2-5, the complete variable domain is EPEVTQTPSHQVTQMGQEVILRCVPISNHLYFYWYRQILGQKVEFLVSFYNNEISEKSEIFDDQFSVERPDGSNFTLKIRSTKLEDSAMYFCASSDGRNQETQYFGPGTRLLVL.

In its sample, this clone was seen once. The CDR3 DNA reads as TGTGCCAGCAGCGTAGCCAGGGGAGGTGGAAACACCATATATTTT. Translation gives CASSVARGGGNTIYF. The chain employs TRBV9 and TRBJ1-3; D might be TRBD1 (6 bases). CDR1 is SGDLS and CDR2 is YYNGEE in the germline V gene. CDR3 length equals 15 residues. The ends were cut back, 0 bases at V and 3 bases at J, with 10 bases in the middle.

V usage is TRBV27 and J usage is TRBJ1-2; D is uncertain. Germline V lookup: CDR1 MNHEY, CDR2 SMNVEV (reference sequence). The germline V and J ends were trimmed by 2 bases and 4 bases, with 11 bases remaining between them. The CDR3 sequence is 14 residues long. The CDR3 DNA is TGTGCCAGCAGTTTACGAGCGGGGATCTATGGCTACACCTTC. It encodes CASSLRAGIYGYTF.

V usage is TRBV19 and J usage is TRBJ1-1; the D gene is possibly TRBD1 (6 bases). Trimming pared 4 bases from V and 8 bases from J, leaving 14 bases between. Germline CDR1 reads LNHDA; CDR2 reads SQIVND (reference sequence). The CDR3 has 13 residues. The CDR3 DNA sequence: TGTGCCAGTAGTACCGGGGGGGGCCGGGAAGCTTTCTTT. The encoded protein is CASSTGGGREAFF.

The chain carries TRBV19 and TRBJ2-5; D ambiguous. V shed 5 bases and J shed 0 bases, with 10 bases lying between them. The germline V gene has CDR1 LNHDA and CDR2 SQIVND (reference sequence). The CDR3 is 14 residues long. CDR3 in DNA: TGTGCCAGTAGTCGGGCCCTCAACCAAGAGACCCAGTACTTC. Protein: CASSRALNQETQYF.

V is TRBV3-1 (or the pseudogene TRBV3-2) and J is TRBJ2-6; no clear D. CDR1 LGHDT and CDR2 YNNKEL come from the germline V gene (reference sequence). The CDR3 spans 15 residues. V lost 0 bases to trimming and J lost 0 bases, with 3 bases between them. Here the CDR3 reads CASSQDASGANVLTF. CDR3 in DNA: TGTGCCAGCAGCCAAGATGCCTCTGGGGCCAACGTCCTGACTTTC.

The chain has TRBV5-1 and TRBJ1-3; TRBD1 agrees at 7 bases. CDR3 length equals 15 residues. The J segment lost 3 bases and the V segment lost 3 bases, leaving 6 bases of the junction unmatched. Germline assignment: CDR1 SGHRS and CDR2 YFSETQ. DNA for the CDR3: TGCGCCAGCAGCTCTCAAGGGGGCTTTGGAAACACCATATATTTT. Translated: CASSSQGGFGNTIYF.

The chain uses TRBV11-2 and TRBJ2-1; TRBD1 is a possible D gene (5 bases). Between the trimmed V and J ends, which lost 7 bases and 4 bases, there was a span of 17 bases. This CDR3 contains 15 residues. CDR1 and CDR2 (germline): SGHAT, FQNNGV. CDR3 DNA: TGTGCCAGCACTCCAGGGTCCACATCTTACAATGAGCAGTTCTTC. Amino acid sequence: CASTPGSTSYNEQFF.